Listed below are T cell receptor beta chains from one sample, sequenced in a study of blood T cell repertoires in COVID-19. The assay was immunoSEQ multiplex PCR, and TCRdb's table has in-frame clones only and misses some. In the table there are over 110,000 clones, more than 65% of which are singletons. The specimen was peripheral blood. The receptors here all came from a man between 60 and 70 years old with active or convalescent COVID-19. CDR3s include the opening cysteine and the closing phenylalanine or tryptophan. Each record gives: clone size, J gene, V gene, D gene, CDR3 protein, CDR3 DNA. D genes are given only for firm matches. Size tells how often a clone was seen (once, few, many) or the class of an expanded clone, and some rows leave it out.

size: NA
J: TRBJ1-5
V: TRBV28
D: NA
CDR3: CASMRPSNQPQHF
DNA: TGTGCCAGCATGAGGCCTAGCAATCAGCCCCAGCATTTT

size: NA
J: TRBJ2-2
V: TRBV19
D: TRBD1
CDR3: CASIPQGSTGELFF
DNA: TGTGCCAGTATTCCACAGGGGAGCACCGGGGAGCTGTTTTTT

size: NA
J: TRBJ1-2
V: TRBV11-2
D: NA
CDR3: CASSFVGQHYGYTF
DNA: TGTGCCAGCAGCTTCGTGGGGCAGCACTATGGCTACACCTTC

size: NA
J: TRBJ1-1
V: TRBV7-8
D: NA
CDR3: CASSPSRTITNTEAFF
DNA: TGTGCCAGCAGCCCCTCAAGGACAATTACGAACACTGAAGCTTTCTTT

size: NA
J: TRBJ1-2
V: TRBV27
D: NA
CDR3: CASSSFGGGYTF
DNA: TGTGCCAGCAGTTCATTCGGGGGAGGCTACACCTTC

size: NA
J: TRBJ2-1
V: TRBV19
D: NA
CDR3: CASSMDNYNEQFF
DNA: TGTGCCAGTAGTATGGACAACTACAATGAGCAGTTCTTC

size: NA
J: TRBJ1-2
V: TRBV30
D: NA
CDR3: CAFTGGGYGYTF
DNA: TGTGCCTTTACGGGGGGCGGCTATGGCTACACCTTC

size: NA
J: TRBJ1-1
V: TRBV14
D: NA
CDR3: CASSQLGIGVTEAFF
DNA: TGTGCCAGCAGCCAACTGGGGATAGGGGTTACTGAAGCTTTCTTT

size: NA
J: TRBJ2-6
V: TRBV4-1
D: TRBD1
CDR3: CASSHRTGEVSGANVLTF
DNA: TGCGCCAGCAGCCACAGGACAGGAGAAGTCTCTGGGGCCAACGTTCTGACTTTC

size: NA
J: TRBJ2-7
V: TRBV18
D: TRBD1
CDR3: CASSRGVGLQGLHEQYF
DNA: TGTGCCAGCTCACGAGGAGTCGGTTTACAGGGGCTACACGAGCAGTACTTC

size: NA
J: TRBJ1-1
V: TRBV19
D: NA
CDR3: CASSMRELNTEAFF
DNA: TGTGCCAGTAGTATGAGGGAATTGAACACTGAAGCTTTCTTT

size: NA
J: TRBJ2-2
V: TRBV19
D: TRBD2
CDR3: CASSSRTRNTGELFF
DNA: TGTGCCAGTAGTTCGCGGACTAGAAACACCGGGGAGCTGTTTTTT

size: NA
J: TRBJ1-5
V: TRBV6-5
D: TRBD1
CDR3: CASRPTGPGQPQHF
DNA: TGTGCCAGCAGGCCGACAGGGCCCGGGCAGCCCCAGCATTTT

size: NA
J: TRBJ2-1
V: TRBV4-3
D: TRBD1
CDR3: CASSQDWAGGVVSGEGNEQFF
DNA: TGCGCCAGCAGCCAAGATTGGGCAGGGGGCGTAGTGAGTGGGGAAGGGAATGAGCAGTTCTTC

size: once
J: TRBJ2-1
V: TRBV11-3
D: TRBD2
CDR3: CASSLGPAGEGHEQFF
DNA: TGTGCCAGCAGCTTAGGCCCAGCGGGAGAAGGCCATGAGCAGTTCTTC

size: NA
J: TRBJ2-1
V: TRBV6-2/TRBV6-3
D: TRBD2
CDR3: CASSYRGTSQNEQFF
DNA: TGTGCCAGCAGTTACCGCGGGACTAGCCAGAATGAGCAGTTCTTC

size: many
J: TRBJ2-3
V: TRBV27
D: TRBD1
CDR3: CASSKRDRVGTDTQYF
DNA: TGTGCCAGCAGTAAGAGGGACAGGGTGGGCACAGATACGCAGTATTTT

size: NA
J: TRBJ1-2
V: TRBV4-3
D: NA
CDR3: CASSQEGHNYGYTF
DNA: TGCGCCAGCAGCCAAGAAGGACATAACTATGGCTACACCTTC

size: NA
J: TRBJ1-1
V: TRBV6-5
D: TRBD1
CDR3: CASRQGTANTEAFF
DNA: TGTGCCAGCAGGCAAGGGACAGCGAACACTGAAGCTTTCTTT

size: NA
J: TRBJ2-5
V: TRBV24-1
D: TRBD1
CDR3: CATSDPTGTVETQYF
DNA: TGTGCCACCAGTGATCCGACAGGGACGGTGGAGACCCAGTACTTC

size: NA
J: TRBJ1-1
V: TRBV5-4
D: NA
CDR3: CASSLAGGPDTEAFF
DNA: TGTGCCAGCAGCTTGGCCGGAGGGCCGGACACTGAAGCTTTCTTT

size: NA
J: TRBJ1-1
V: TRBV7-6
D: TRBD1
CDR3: CASSPGTGLNTEAFF
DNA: TGTGCCAGCAGCCCTGGGACAGGGTTAAACACTGAAGCTTTCTTT

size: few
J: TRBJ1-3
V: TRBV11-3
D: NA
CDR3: CASSPRDSGNTIYF
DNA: TGTGCCAGCAGCCCCCGCGACTCTGGAAACACCATATATTTT

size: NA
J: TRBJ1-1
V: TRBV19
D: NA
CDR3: CASRPPQSGTEAFF
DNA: TGTGCCAGTAGACCGCCCCAATCGGGCACTGAAGCTTTCTTT

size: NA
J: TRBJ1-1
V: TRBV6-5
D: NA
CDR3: CASSYSTQGAEAFF
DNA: TGTGCCAGCAGTTACTCGACCCAGGGCGCTGAAGCTTTCTTT

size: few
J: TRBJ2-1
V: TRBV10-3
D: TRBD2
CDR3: CAISGRLASSSYNEQFF
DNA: TGTGCCATCAGTGGGCGACTAGCATCGAGCTCCTACAATGAGCAGTTCTTC

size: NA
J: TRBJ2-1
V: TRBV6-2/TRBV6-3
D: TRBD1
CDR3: CASSFTGTGDNEQFF
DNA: TGTGCCAGCAGTTTTACCGGGACAGGGGACAATGAGCAGTTCTTC

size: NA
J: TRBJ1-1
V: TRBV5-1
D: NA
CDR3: CASSSPTGFTEAFF
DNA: TGCGCCAGCAGCTCCCCTACAGGGTTCACTGAAGCTTTCTTT

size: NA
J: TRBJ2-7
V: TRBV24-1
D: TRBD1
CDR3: CATSDSGTGSEEQYF
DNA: TGTGCCACCAGTGATTCCGGGACAGGGAGCGAAGAGCAGTACTTC

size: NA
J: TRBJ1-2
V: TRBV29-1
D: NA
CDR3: CSTRGGDGYTF
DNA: TGCAGCACCCGAGGGGGAGATGGCTACACCTTC

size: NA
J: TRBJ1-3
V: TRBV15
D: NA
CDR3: CATSRAGLDSARNTIYF
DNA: TGTGCCACCAGCAGAGCGGGATTGGACAGCGCCCGAAACACCATATATTTT

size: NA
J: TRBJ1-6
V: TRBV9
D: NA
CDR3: CASSVATYEASPLHF
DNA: TGTGCCAGCAGCGTAGCTACATACGAGGCTTCACCCCTCCACTTT

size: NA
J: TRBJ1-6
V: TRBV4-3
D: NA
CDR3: CASSQALSYLNSPLHF
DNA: TGCGCCAGCAGCCAAGCCCTCAGTTACCTTAATTCACCCCTCCACTTT

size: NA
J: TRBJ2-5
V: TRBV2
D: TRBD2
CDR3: CASSDIAGRGETQYF
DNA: TGTGCCAGCAGTGATATAGCGGGGCGGGGAGAGACCCAGTACTTC

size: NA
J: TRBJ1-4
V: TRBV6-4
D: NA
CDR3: CASRRSGGTNEKLFF
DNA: TGTGCCAGCAGGAGATCGGGAGGCACTAATGAAAAACTGTTTTTT

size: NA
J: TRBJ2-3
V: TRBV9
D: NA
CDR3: CASSAYSPDTQYF
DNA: TGTGCCAGCAGCGCCTACAGCCCAGATACGCAGTATTTT

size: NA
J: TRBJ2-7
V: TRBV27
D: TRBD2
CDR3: CASSLIGTSGYEQYF
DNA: TGTGCCAGCAGTTTGATAGGGACTAGCGGATACGAGCAGTACTTC

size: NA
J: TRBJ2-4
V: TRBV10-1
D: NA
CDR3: CASSESNFGDQYF
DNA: TGCGCCAGCAGTGAGTCGAACTTCGGAGACCAGTACTTC

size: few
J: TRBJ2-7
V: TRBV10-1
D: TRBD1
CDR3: CASSIGTGEQYF
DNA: TGCGCCAGCAGCATTGGGACAGGCGAGCAGTACTTC

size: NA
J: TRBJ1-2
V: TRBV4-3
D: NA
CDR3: CASSQDPGTADYGYTF
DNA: TGCGCCAGCAGCCAAGATCCGGGGACTGCCGACTATGGCTACACCTTC

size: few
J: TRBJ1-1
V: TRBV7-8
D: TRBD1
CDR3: CASSPRDRGHTEAFF
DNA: TGTGCCAGCAGCCCACGGGACAGGGGGCACACTGAAGCTTTCTTT